The 28 T cell receptor beta chains below come from one sample, sequenced in a study of blood T cell repertoires in COVID-19. Sequencing used immunoSEQ multiplex PCR; TCRdb keeps in-frame clones, though not all of them. The sample holds more than 150,000 clones, around 75% seen once. The sequenced material came from peripheral blood. All receptors come from an elderly woman with acute or convalescent COVID-19.

The V and J genes are TRBV27 and TRBJ1-5; D gene unclear. The V gene's germline CDR1 is MNHEY and CDR2 SMNVEV (reference sequence). V lost 4 bases and J lost 2, with 15 bases in between. This CDR3 is built from 16 residues. The CDR3 nucleotides read TGTGCCAGCAGTTCGGTCGCGGGGTTGGGCAATCAGCCCCAGCATTTT. It encodes CASSSVAGLGNQPQHF.

V and J are TRBV27 and TRBJ2-6; TRBD2 matches 11 bases. This CDR3 has 19 residues. Germline CDR1 and CDR2: MNHEY and SMNVEV (reference sequence). V was clipped by 4 bases and J by 4 bases; unmatched bases: 12. The CDR3 DNA reads TGTGCCAGCAGTTCCCTGGGTAGCGGGGGGGCCCGAGGGGCCAACGTCCTGACTTTC. Amino acid sequence: CASSSLGSGGARGANVLTF.

This clone turned up a few times. Additional DNA sequences in this sample encode the identical CDR3. The V and J genes are TRBV18 and TRBJ1-5; D remains ambiguous. Trimming took off 5 bases at V and 4 bases at J, with 9 bases between the two ends. Germline V gene lookup returns CDR1 KGHSH and CDR2 LQKENI. CDR3 length: 13 residues. In DNA form, the CDR3 reads TGTGCCAGCTCAGGAGGACGGAATCAGCCCCAGCATTTT. This encodes CASSGGRNQPQHF.

The rearrangement uses TRBV18 and TRBJ1-1, with D perhaps matching TRBD1 (6 bases). The CDR3 contains 15 residues. From germline, CDR1 is KGHSH and CDR2 LQKENI. V was cut by 0 bases and J by 4 bases, with 12 bases left in between. CDR3 in amino acids: CASSPPRGGATEAFF. In nucleotides, the CDR3 is TGTGCCAGCTCACCACCGAGAGGGGGGGCCACTGAAGCTTTCTTT.

This clone occurred a few times. Other nucleotide sequences from this sample produce the same CDR3. The rearrangement links TRBV29-1 to TRBJ2-1, with D unresolved. Germline CDR1 and CDR2: SQVTM and ANQGSEA. Trimming stripped 4 bases from V and 5 bases from J, with 3 bases between. The CDR3 extends over 10 amino acids. In DNA, the CDR3 is TGCAGCGTTGGAGACAATGAGCAGTTCTTC. Encoded protein: CSVGDNEQFF.

This clone has just a few counts. This rearrangement joins TRBV9 to TRBJ1-1, with a possible D match to TRBD1 (6 bases). Germline CDR1 and CDR2: SGDLS and YYNGEE. The V gene lost 0 bases and the J gene lost 1 base, with 10 bases spanning the gap. The CDR3 runs to 15 residues. The CDR3 nucleotides are TGTGCCAGCAGCGTAGATGGACAGCAGAACACTGAAGCTTTCTTT. Protein: CASSVDGQQNTEAFF.

The rearrangement joins TRBV19 to TRBJ1-1; 7 bases map to TRBD1. Trimming removed 1 base from V and 5 bases from J; junction bases left unmatched: 7. CDR3 size: 15 residues. Germline CDR1 and CDR2: LNHDA and SQIVND (reference sequence). The CDR3 nucleotides read TGTGCCAGTAGTATAGTGGAGACAGGGAAGACTGAAGCTTTCTTT. Translated: CASSIVETGKTEAFF.

In its sample, this clone was seen many times. CDR3 region: CASRPKLRVSGNTIYF. CDR3 sequence (DNA): TGTGCCAGCAGACCTAAACTCCGCGTCTCTGGAAACACCATATATTTT. This rearrangement joins TRBV7-9 to TRBJ1-3; D is ambiguous. V was cut by 6 bases and J by 0 bases, with 15 bases left in between. The germline gives CDR1 SEHNR, CDR2 FQNEAQ (reference sequence). The CDR3 runs to 16 residues.

The chain joins TRBV6-5 to TRBJ2-7; 9 bases map to TRBD2. The CDR3 consists of 15 residues. V gave up 2 bases and J gave up 2 bases; unmatched junction bases: 4. Germline V lookup: CDR1 MNHEY, CDR2 SVGAGI. The CDR3 region is CASSYQRGATYEQYF. CDR3 DNA: TGTGCCAGCAGTTACCAGCGGGGGGCGACCTACGAGCAGTACTTC.

The CDR3, as DNA: TGTGCCAGCAGTAGGGACAGGCGCACCGGGGAGCTGTTTTTT. Translation gives CASSRDRRTGELFF. The chain employs TRBV6-5 and TRBJ2-2; 8 bases line up with TRBD1. With V trimmed by 5 bases and J by 4 bases, 3 bases remained unmatched. The length of the CDR3 is 14 residues. Germline V gene sequence: CDR1 MNHEY, CDR2 SVGAGI.

This clone was counted once. V is TRBV28 and J is TRBJ2-7; D gene uncertain. In germline, CDR1 is MDHEN, CDR2 SYDVKM. The ends were cut back, 7 bases at V and 5 bases at J, with 15 bases in the middle. The CDR3 is 13 amino acids. The CDR3 protein is CASNLSPSHEQYF. CDR3 DNA: TGTGCCAGCAATCTATCCCCGAGTCACGAGCAGTACTTC. The variable domain in full, with the rest retrieved from reference TRBV28 and TRBJ2-7, is DVKVTQSSRYLVKRTGEKVFLECVQDMDHENMFWYRQDPGLGLRLIYFSYDVKMKEKGDIPEGYSVSREKKERFSLILESASTNQTSMYLCASNLSPSHEQYFGPGTRLTVT.

The chain uses TRBV2 and TRBJ1-2, with D possibly TRBD1 on 5 matching bases. Germline V gene lookup returns CDR1 SNHLY and CDR2 FYNNEI. CDR3 length: 14 residues. V was shortened by 2 bases and J by 4 bases, with 11 bases between the two germline ends. The CDR3 here is CASSEQGSSYGYTF. Written as DNA, the CDR3 is TGTGCCAGCAGTGAACAGGGCTCCAGCTATGGCTACACCTTC.

J is TRBJ2-1 and V is TRBV6-5, with D maybe TRBD2 (5 bases). V was shortened by 0 bases and J by 2 bases, with 11 bases between the two germline ends. Germline CDR1 is MNHEY and CDR2 is SVGAGI. There are 16 residues in the CDR3. CDR3 amino acids: CASSYSNRGAYNEQFF. CDR3 sequence (DNA): TGTGCCAGCAGTTACTCTAATCGGGGTGCCTACAATGAGCAGTTCTTC.

The V call is TRBV28, the J call TRBJ2-1; D remains unclear. Germline CDR1 reads MDHEN; CDR2 reads SYDVKM. The CDR3 is made up of 11 amino acids. Trimming took 7 bases from V and 4 from J, leaving 5 bases between them. The CDR3 sequence: CASTQYNEQFF. For the CDR3, the DNA is TGTGCCAGCACCCAGTACAATGAGCAGTTCTTC.

Many counts were recorded for this clone. The rearrangement uses TRBV30 and TRBJ1-2, with TRBD1 matching 7 bases. The length of the CDR3 is 13 residues. The V gene end was trimmed by 4 bases and the J gene end by 2 bases; junction bases not matched to a gene: 4. The V gene's germline CDR1 is GTSNPN and CDR2 SVGIG (reference sequence). The CDR3 DNA sequence: TGTGCCTGGACACAGGGGCAGAACTATGGCTACACCTTC. Encoded protein: CAWTQGQNYGYTF.

V is TRBV6-5 and J is TRBJ1-5; 7 nucleotides line up with TRBD1. The CDR3 covers 15 residues. V was clipped by 6 bases and J by 1 base; unmatched bases: 6. Germline CDR1 is MNHEY and CDR2 is SVGAGI. The CDR3 DNA reads TGTGCCAGCAGCCCCGTGACAGGGAGCAATCAGCCCCAGCATTTT. Translating gives CASSPVTGSNQPQHF.

This clone appeared a single time. The chain employs TRBV6-5 and TRBJ2-1; a possible D gene is TRBD1 (5 bases). The CDR3 runs 14 residues. Between the trimmed V and J ends, which lost 0 bases and 9 bases, there was a span of 12 bases. Germline CDR1 MNHEY, CDR2 SVGAGI. CDR3 residues: CASSYSPVGAEQFF. CDR3 coding DNA: TGTGCCAGCAGTTACTCCCCGGTAGGGGCTGAGCAGTTCTTC.

V and J are TRBV19 and TRBJ1-2; D call uncertain. Trimming took off 6 bases at V and 8 bases at J, with 19 bases between the two ends. The CDR3 is 14 residues long. Per germline, CDR1 LNHDA and CDR2 SQIVND (reference sequence). CDR3 bases: TGTGCCAGTAGCAAACAGACGGATTCTATGGGCTACACCTTC. This sequence encodes CASSKQTDSMGYTF.

This chain uses TRBV6-6 with TRBJ2-7, with D hard to call. Germline-derived CDR1 and CDR2 are MNHNY and SVGAGI (reference sequence). The CDR3 length is 11 residues. The ends were cut back, 2 bases at V and 3 bases at J, with 2 bases in the middle. In nucleotides, the CDR3 is TGTGCCAGCAGTTACCTCTACGAGCAGTACTTC. Translated, it gives CASSYLYEQYF.

CDR3 in DNA: TGTGCCAGCTCACCAAGACAGGAGAACACTGAAGCTTTCTTT. Translated, it gives CASSPRQENTEAFF. V gene TRBV18 combines with J gene TRBJ1-1; possibly TRBD1 for D (6 bases). This CDR3 is built from 14 residues. The germline gives CDR1 KGHSH, CDR2 LQKENI. V lost 2 bases to trimming and J lost 1 base, with 8 bases between them.

This clone appeared many times. The rearrangement links TRBV2 to TRBJ1-6, with D uncertain. Trimming cost V 1 base and J 3 bases, with 7 bases left between them. This CDR3 comprises 15 residues. Germline CDR1 SNHLY, CDR2 FYNNEI. CDR3 in amino acids: CASSEERSYNSPLHF. The CDR3 DNA is TGTGCCAGCAGTGAAGAACGGAGCTATAATTCACCCCTCCACTTT.

The CDR3 DNA sequence: TGCAGCGTCGAGACTAGCGGACTCTCTGGGGCCAACGTCCTGACTTTC. Protein product: CSVETSGLSGANVLTF. The chain joins TRBV29-1 to TRBJ2-6, with TRBD2 matching 9 bases. The CDR3 is made up of 16 amino acids. The V gene's germline CDR1 is SQVTM and CDR2 ANQGSEA. The V gene end was trimmed by 6 bases and the J gene end by 0 bases; junction bases not matched to a gene: 6.

Details on this clone: An end of the junction does not agree with germline; a read error may underlie this. Here the CDR3 reads CAWSGADMTLF. CDR3 sequence (DNA): TGTGCCTGGAGCGGTGCAGACATGACCCTTTTT. J is TRBJ1-1 and V is TRBV30; D gene uncertain. CDR3 length equals 11 residues. Germline CDR1 GTSNPN, CDR2 SVGIG (reference sequence).

Only a few counts were recorded for this clone. This chain uses TRBV5-5 with TRBJ1-5, with D maybe TRBD1 (6 bases). V gave up 4 bases and J gave up 6 bases, with 29 bases separating them. Per the germline V gene, CDR1 is SGHKS and CDR2 is YYEKEE (reference sequence). This CDR3 comprises 19 residues. The CDR3 spells CASSRTSQGSLGISQPQHF. As DNA, the CDR3 is TGTGCCAGCAGCCGAACCTCACAGGGATCCTTGGGGATTAGTCAGCCCCAGCATTTT. The complete variable domain, with remaining parts taken from reference TRBV5-5 and TRBJ1-5, reads DAGVTQSPTHLIKTRGQQVTLRCSPISGHKSVSWYQQVLGQGPQFIFQYYEKEERGRGNFPDRFSARQFPNYSSELNVNALLLGDSALYLCASSRTSQGSLGISQPQHFGDGTRLSIL.

This clone was counted once. The chain couples TRBV18 to TRBJ1-1, with D perhaps TRBD1 (5 bases). This CDR3 region has 14 residues. Germline V CDR1 and CDR2: KGHSH, LQKENI. V dropped 3 bases and J dropped 1 base, with 9 bases sitting between them. This CDR3 is CASSPRQSNTEAFF. The DNA for the CDR3 is TGTGCCAGCTCACCTCGACAGTCGAACACTGAAGCTTTCTTT. Filled out from reference TRBV18 and TRBJ1-1, the complete variable domain reads NAGVMQNPRHLVRRRGQEARLRCSPMKGHSHVYWYRQLPEEGLKFMVYLQKENIIDESGMPKERFSAEFPKEGPSILRIQQVVRGDSAAYFCASSPRQSNTEAFFGQGTRLTVV.

There are a few counts of this clone. The V and J genes are TRBV5-4 and TRBJ1-1; D may be TRBD1 (6 bases). Trimming took off 4 bases at V and 1 base at J, with 14 bases between the two ends. This CDR3 spans 15 amino acids. CDR1 SGHNT and CDR2 YYREEE come from the germline V gene (reference sequence). The CDR3 DNA reads TGTGCCAGCAGCGCCACGCAGACAGGGAACACTGAAGCTTTCTTT. This translates into CASSATQTGNTEAFF.

This chain links TRBV6-5 with TRBJ2-3, with unresolved D. This CDR3 has 13 amino acids. Germline V gene lookup returns CDR1 MNHEY and CDR2 SVGAGI. Trimming left V 6 bases short and J 3 bases short, with 10 bases between. This CDR3 reads CASSQTWTDTQYF. In nucleotides, the CDR3 is TGTGCCAGCAGCCAAACTTGGACAGATACGCAGTATTTT.

This clone was recorded a few times. The chain uses TRBV6-2 or TRBV6-3 and TRBJ2-3; TRBD2 matches at 7 bases. The germline V gene has CDR1 MNHEY and CDR2 SVGEGT. The CDR3 extends over 15 amino acids. V was clipped by 2 bases and J by 6 bases; unmatched bases: 8. DNA for the CDR3: TGTGCCAGCAGTTACCCGGCCAGCGGGGAGGATACGCAGTATTTT. Residues: CASSYPASGEDTQYF.